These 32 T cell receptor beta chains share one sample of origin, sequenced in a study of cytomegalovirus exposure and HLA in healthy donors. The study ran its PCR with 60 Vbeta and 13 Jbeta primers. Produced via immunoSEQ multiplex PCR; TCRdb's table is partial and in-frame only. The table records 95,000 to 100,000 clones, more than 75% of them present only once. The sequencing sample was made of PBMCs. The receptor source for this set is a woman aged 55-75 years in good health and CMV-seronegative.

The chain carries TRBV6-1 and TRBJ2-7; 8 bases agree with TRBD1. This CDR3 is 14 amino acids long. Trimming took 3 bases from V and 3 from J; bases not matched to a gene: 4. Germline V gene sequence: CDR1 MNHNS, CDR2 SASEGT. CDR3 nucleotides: TGTGCCAGCAGTGAGACAGGGGAAGGCTACGAGCAGTACTTC. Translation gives CASSETGEGYEQYF.

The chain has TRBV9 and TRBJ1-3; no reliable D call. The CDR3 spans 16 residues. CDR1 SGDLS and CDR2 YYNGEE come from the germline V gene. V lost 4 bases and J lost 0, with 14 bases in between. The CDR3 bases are TGTGCCAGCAGCAGAAGCGGGGAACTCTCTGGAAACACCATATATTTT. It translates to CASSRSGELSGNTIYF.

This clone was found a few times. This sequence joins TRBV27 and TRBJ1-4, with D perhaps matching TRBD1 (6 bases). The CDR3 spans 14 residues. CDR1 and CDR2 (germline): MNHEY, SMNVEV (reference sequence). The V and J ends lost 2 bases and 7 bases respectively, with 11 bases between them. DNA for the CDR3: TGTGCCAGCAGTTTAGGGGGCTTTGGTGAAAAACTGTTTTTT. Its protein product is CASSLGGFGEKLFF.

The CDR3 DNA reads as TGTGCCAGTAGAAGTGGACTAGCGGGGGGGCGGAGCACCGGGGAGCTGTTTTTT. Residues: CASRSGLAGGRSTGELFF. The V gene is TRBV19, the J gene TRBJ2-2; 15 bases are a match to TRBD2. Losses at the gene ends were 6 bases for V and 4 bases for J; bases not matched to a gene: 9. Germline V CDR1 and CDR2: LNHDA, SQIVND (reference sequence). This CDR3 comprises 18 residues.

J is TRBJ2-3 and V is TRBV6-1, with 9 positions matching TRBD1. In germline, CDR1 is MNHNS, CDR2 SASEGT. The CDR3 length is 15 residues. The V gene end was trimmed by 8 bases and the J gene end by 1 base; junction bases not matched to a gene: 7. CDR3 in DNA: TGTGCCAGCCTAACAAGGGACAGGGGCACAGATACGCAGTATTTT. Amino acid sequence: CASLTRDRGTDTQYF.

The CDR3 nucleotides are TGTGCCAGCAGTAGCGGATGGGAAGCTTTCTTT. Its protein is CASSSGWEAFF. This chain uses TRBV25-1 with TRBJ1-1; no reliable D call. V shed 5 bases and J shed 8 bases, with 9 bases lying between them. From germline, CDR1 is MGHDK and CDR2 SYGVNS. The CDR3 has 11 amino acids.

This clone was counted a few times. The CDR3 loop is CASSRLAKTPGQGEDYTF. The DNA of the CDR3 is TGTGCCAGCAGCCGCTTAGCAAAAACTCCGGGACAGGGCGAGGACTACACCTTC. The chain carries TRBV7-8 and TRBJ1-2, with 9 bases fitting TRBD1. The CDR3 has 18 residues. Germline lookup yields CDR1 SGHVS and CDR2 FQNEAQ. After removal of 5 bases from V and 10 bases from J, the junction contained 23 bases not matched to a gene.

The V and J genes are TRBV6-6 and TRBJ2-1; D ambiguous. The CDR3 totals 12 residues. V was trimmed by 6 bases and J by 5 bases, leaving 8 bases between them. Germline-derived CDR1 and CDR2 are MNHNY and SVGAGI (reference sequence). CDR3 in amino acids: CASRLLNNEQFF. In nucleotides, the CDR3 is TGTGCCAGCAGACTACTAAACAATGAGCAGTTCTTC.

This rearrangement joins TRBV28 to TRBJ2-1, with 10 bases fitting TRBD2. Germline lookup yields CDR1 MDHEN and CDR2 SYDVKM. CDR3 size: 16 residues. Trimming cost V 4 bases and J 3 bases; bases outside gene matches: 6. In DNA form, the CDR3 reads TGTGCCAGCAGTTCTCAAGGACTAGCGGTCTACAATGAGCAGTTCTTC. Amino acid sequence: CASSSQGLAVYNEQFF. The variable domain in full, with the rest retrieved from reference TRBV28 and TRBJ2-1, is DVKVTQSSRYLVKRTGEKVFLECVQDMDHENMFWYRQDPGLGLRLIYFSYDVKMKEKGDIPEGYSVSREKKERFSLILESASTNQTSMYLCASSSQGLAVYNEQFFGPGTRLTVL.

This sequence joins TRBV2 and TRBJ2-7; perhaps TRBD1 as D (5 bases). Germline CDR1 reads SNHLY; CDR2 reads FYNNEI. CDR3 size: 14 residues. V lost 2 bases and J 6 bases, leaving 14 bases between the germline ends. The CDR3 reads CASSERAPQGEQYF. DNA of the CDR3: TGTGCCAGCAGTGAAAGGGCTCCCCAGGGCGAGCAGTACTTC.

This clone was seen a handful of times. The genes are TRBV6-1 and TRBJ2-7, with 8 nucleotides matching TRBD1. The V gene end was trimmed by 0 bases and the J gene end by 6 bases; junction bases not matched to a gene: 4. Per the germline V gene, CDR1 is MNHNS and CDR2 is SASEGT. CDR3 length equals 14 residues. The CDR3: CASSEARQGFEQYF. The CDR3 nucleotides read TGTGCCAGCAGTGAAGCAAGACAGGGGTTCGAGCAGTACTTC.

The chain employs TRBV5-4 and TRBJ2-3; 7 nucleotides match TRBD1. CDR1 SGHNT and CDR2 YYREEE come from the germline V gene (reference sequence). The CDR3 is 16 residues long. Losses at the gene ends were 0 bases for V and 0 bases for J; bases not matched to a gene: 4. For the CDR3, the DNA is TGTGCCAGCAGCTTGGCCGGGACAGTGAGCACAGATACGCAGTATTTT. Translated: CASSLAGTVSTDTQYF.

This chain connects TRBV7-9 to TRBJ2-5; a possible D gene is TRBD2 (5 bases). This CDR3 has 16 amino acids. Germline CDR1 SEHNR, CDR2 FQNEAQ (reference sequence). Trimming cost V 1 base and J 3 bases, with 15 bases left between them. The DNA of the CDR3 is TGTGCCAGCAGCTTAGGCGGCAGCCTGGGAGAAGAGACCCAGTACTTC. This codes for CASSLGGSLGEETQYF. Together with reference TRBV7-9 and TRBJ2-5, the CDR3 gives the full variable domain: DTGVSQNPRHKITKRGQNVTFRCDPISEHNRLYWYRQTLGQGPEFLTYFQNEAQLEKSRLLSDRFSAERPKGSFSTLEIQRTEQGDSAMYLCASSLGGSLGEETQYFGPGTRLLVL.

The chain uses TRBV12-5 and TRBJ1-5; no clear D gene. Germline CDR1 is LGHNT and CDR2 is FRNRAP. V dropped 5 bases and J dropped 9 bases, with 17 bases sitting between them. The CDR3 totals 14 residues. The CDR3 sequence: CASGPYEAVVPQHF. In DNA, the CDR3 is TGTGCTAGTGGTCCCTACGAAGCGGTAGTGCCCCAGCATTTT. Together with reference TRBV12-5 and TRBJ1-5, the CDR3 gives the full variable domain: DARVTQTPRHKVTEMGQEVTMRCQPILGHNTVFWYRQTMMQGLELLAYFRNRAPLDDSGMPKDRFSAEMPDATLATLKIQPSEPRDSAVYFCASGPYEAVVPQHFGDGTRLSIL.

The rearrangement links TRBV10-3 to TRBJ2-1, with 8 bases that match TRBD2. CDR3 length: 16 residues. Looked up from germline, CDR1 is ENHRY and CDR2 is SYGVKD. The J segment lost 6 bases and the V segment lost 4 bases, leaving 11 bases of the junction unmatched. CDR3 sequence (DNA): TGTGCCATCAGTGTCGGGTCCGGCGGGAGGATCAATGAGCAGTTCTTC. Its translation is CAISVGSGGRINEQFF.

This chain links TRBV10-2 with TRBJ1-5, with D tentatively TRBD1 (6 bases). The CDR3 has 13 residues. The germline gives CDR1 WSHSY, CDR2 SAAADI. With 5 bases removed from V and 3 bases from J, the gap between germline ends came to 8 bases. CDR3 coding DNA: TGCGCCAGCAGTACAGGGTTCAATCAGCCCCAGCATTTT. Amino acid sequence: CASSTGFNQPQHF.

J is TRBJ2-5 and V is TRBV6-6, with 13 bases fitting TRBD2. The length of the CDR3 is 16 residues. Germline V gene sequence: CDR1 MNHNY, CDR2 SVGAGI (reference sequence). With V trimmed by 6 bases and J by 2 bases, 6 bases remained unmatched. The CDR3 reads CASRPSGLAGQETQYF. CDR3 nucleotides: TGTGCCAGCAGACCCTCGGGACTAGCGGGGCAAGAGACCCAGTACTTC.

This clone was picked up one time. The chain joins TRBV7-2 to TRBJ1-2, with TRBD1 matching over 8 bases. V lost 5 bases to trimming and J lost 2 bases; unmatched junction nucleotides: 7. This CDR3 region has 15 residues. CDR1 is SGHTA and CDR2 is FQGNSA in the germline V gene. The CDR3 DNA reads TGTGCCAGCAGCCCACGCAGGACAGGGAACTATGGCTACACCTTC. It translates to CASSPRRTGNYGYTF.

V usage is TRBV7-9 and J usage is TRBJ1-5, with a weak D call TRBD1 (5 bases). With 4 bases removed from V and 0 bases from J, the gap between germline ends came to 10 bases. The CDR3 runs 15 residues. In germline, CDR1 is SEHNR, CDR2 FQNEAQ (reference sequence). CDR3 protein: CASSSTENSNQPQHF. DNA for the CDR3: TGTGCCAGCAGCTCGACAGAGAATAGCAATCAGCCCCAGCATTTT.

This CDR3 is CSVIPSGSYEQYF. Written as DNA, the CDR3 is TGCAGCGTTATTCCTAGCGGAAGCTACGAGCAGTACTTC. This sequence joins TRBV29-1 and TRBJ2-7, with 7 bases lining up with TRBD2. The trim removed 5 bases at V and 3 bases at J, leaving 7 bases unmatched. The germline CDR1 and CDR2 sequences are SQVTM and ANQGSEA. This CDR3 comprises 13 residues.

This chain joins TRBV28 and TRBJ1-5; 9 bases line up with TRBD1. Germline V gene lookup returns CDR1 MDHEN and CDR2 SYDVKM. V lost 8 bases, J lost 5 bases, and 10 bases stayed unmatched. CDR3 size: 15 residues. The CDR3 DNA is TGTGCCAGCCTAACCGGGACAGGGTGGGATCAGCCCCAGCATTTT. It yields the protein CASLTGTGWDQPQHF. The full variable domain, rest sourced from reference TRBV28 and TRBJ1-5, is DVKVTQSSRYLVKRTGEKVFLECVQDMDHENMFWYRQDPGLGLRLIYFSYDVKMKEKGDIPEGYSVSREKKERFSLILESASTNQTSMYLCASLTGTGWDQPQHFGDGTRLSIL.

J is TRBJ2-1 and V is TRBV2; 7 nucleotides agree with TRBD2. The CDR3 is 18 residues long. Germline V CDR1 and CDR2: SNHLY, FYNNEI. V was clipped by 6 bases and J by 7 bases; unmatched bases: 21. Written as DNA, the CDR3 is TGTGCCAGCAGCCCCCACGGGAAGCGGACTAGTCATGCGAATGAGCAGTTCTTC. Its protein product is CASSPHGKRTSHANEQFF.

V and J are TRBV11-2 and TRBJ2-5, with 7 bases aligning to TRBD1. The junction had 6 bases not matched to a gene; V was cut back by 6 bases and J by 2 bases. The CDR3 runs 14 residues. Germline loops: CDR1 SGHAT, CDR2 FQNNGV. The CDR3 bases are TGTGCCAGCAGACGACCGGGACAGCAAGAGACCCAGTACTTC. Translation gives CASRRPGQQETQYF. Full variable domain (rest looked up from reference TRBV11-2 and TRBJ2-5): EAGVAQSPRYKIIEKRQSVAFWCNPISGHATLYWYQQILGQGPKLLIQFQNNGVVDDSQLPKDRFSAERLKGVDSTLKIQPAKLEDSAVYLCASRRPGQQETQYFGPGTRLLVL.

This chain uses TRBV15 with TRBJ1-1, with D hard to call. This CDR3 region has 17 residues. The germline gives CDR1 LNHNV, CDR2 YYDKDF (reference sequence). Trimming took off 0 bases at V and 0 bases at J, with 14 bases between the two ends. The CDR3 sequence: CATSRDDNWLMNTEAFF. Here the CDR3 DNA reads TGTGCCACCAGCAGAGATGACAATTGGTTGATGAACACTGAAGCTTTCTTT.

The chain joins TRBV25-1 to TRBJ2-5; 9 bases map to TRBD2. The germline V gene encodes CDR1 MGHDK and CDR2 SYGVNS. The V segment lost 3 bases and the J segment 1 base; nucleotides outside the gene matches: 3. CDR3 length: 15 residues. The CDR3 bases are TGTGCCAGCAGTGACTGGCGGGGGGGCCAAGAGACCCAGTACTTC. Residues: CASSDWRGGQETQYF. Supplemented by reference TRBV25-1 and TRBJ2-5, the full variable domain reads EADIYQTPRYLVIGTGKKITLECSQTMGHDKMYWYQQDPGMELHLIHYSYGVNSTEKGDLSSESTVSRIRTEHFPLTLESARPSHTSQYLCASSDWRGGQETQYFGPGTRLLVL.

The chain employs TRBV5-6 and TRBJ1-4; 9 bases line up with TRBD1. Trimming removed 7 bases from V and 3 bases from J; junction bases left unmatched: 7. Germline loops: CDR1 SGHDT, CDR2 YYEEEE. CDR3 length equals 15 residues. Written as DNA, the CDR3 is TGTGCCAGCGGGGGACAGGGCACGGCTAATGAAAAACTGTTTTTT. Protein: CASGGQGTANEKLFF.

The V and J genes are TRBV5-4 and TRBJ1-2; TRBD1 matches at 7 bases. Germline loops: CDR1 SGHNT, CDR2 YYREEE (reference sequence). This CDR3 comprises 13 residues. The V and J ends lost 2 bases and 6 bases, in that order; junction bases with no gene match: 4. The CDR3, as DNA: TGTGCCAGCAGCTTTACAGGGGTGCATGGCTACACCTTC. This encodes CASSFTGVHGYTF.

CDR3 loop: CASSDGQDPRYGYTF. Here the CDR3 DNA reads TGTGCCAGTAGTGACGGACAGGACCCGCGGTATGGCTACACCTTC. The chain couples TRBV19 to TRBJ1-2; 7 nucleotides align to TRBD1. The CDR3 is 15 amino acids. In germline, CDR1 is LNHDA, CDR2 SQIVND (reference sequence). With V trimmed by 5 bases and J by 5 bases, 11 bases remained unmatched.

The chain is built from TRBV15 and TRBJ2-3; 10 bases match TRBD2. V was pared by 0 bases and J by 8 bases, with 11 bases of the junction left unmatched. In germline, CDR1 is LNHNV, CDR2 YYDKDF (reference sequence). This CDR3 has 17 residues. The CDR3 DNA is TGTGCCACCAGCAGAGAGGGAACTAGCGGGACCACTGGTACGCAGTATTTT. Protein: CATSREGTSGTTGTQYF.

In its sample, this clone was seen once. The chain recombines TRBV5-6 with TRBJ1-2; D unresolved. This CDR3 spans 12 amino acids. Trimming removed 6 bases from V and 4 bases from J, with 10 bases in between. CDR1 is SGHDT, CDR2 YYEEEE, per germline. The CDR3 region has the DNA TGTGCCAGCATCCTGCGGGGCTATGGCTACACCTTC. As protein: CASILRGYGYTF.

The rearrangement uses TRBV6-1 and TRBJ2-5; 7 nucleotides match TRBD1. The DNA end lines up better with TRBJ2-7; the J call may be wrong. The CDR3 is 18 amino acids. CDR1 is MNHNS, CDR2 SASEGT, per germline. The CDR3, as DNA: TGTGCCAGCAGTGAATTACAGGGGTCCGGGGCTAACGGCTACGAGCAGTACTTC. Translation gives CASSELQGSGANGYEQYF.

The CDR3 is CASSPRGVRGTEAFF. In DNA, the CDR3 is TGTGCCAGTAGTCCCCGTGGAGTAAGGGGCACTGAAGCTTTCTTT. The chain carries TRBV19 and TRBJ1-1, with a possible D match to TRBD1 (5 bases). Germline values: CDR1 LNHDA, CDR2 SQIVND (reference sequence). The CDR3 runs to 15 residues. V was clipped by 5 bases and J by 4 bases, with 17 bases between them.